This T cell receptor beta chain originates from a study of T cells after posttransplantation cyclophosphamide (dated by TCRdb to about 2016). As for the study more broadly: Using TRB sequencing, the study followed how the T cell repertoire rebuilt after myeloablative bone marrow transplantation with posttransplantation cyclophosphamide given as GVHD prophylaxis. Antigen receptor sequencing covered samples from 35 PTCy-treated patients and 16 of their related bone marrow donors. Blood from all 30 or so PTCy patients who had 1-year posttransplant specimens underwent TRB sequencing. Up to roughly 3 additional blood samples from 2 to 5.2 years after transplant were also TRB-sequenced in 3 patients, as was pretransplant blood from several patients. Because TRA and TRB clonality were tightly correlated in 8 or 9 samples, subsequent TCR analyses were focused on TRB only. Public TRB sequences were searched against a database of over 3,000 sequences associated with responses to pathogens, tumor antigens, self-antigens and alloantigens.

Here is what the overall study found, with its caveats: Donor-recipient similarity was low at 1-2 months but rose over the first year, and later blood repertoires were often dominated by donor CD8+ memory clones. Across approximately 45 patients, TRB clonality was highly associated with recipient CMV seropositivity and CMV reactivation, and PTCy diversity was similar to diversity in CNI/methotrexate controls. The TRB repertoires of T cells infiltrating skin or GI tract showed only limited overlap with the TRB repertoires of T cells in blood.

The PTCy-treated patients were enrolled in a prospective multi-institutional clinical trial. Peripheral blood and bone marrow mononuclear cells were isolated by Ficoll-Hypaque density centrifugation and were cryopreserved. Genomic DNA was the input for TRB sequencing, which was run either with the immunoSEQ assay at survey resolution or with the hsTCRB kit. The authors' analysis ran thus. The immunoSEQ software handled the initial read processing, while the LymphoSeq R package was used for the repertoire analyses. Clonality was computed as 1 minus normalized Shannon entropy, and a Gini coefficient was also calculated for each TRB dataset. To infer phenotypes in unsorted samples, TRB sequences from sorted subsets of the recipient or donor were mapped onto the unsorted samples of the same recipient. TCRdb obtained this table from immuneACCESS and retained in-frame rearrangements with V and J assigned. These tables miss some clones; where compared with another copy, unresolved V genes account for less than half of the shortfall, and the remainder is unexplained. V and J calls and clone size follow that table, whereas D and trimming were derived from the DNA. The sample data list tens of thousands of clones, and 70% to 90% of these were observed just once. Jointly, the top ten make up 15% of the sample.

The CDR3 spans 14 residues, from the cysteine through the phenylalanine. Of all the DNA, just the CDR3 is kept, 42 bases in frame from base 1. CDR1 and CDR2 were assigned from the germline V gene as MNHEY and SVGAGI. Cut back by 0 bases and 7 bases, the V and J ends lie 12 bases apart. As concerns this clone: Its antigen has not been determined. Base qualities are not provided; no much larger clone lies one nucleotide away.

The sample taken for sequencing was PBMCs. This TCR derives from a woman between 40 and 55 years old with a blood cancer, CMV-positive, and with a related stem cell donor. The receptor chain draws on TRBV6-5 and TRBJ1-2; perhaps TRBD1 is the D gene, with 5 bases matching. The CDR3 reads as follows: CASSYSGGRGGYTF. The nucleotide sequence is given as TGTGCCAGCAGTTACTCGGGGGGTCGTGGTGGCTACACCTTC.